This T cell receptor (beta chain) was documented in a study of blood T cell repertoires in COVID-19. Using immunoSEQ multiplex PCR, the repertoire was profiled, and TCRdb retains in-frame clones only, with some absent. The sample yields fewer than 250,000 clones, 92% seen once. Per germline, CDR1 MDHEN and CDR2 SYDVKM. Trimming removed 6 bases at V and 7 bases at J, with 16 bases between. The CDR3 consists of 13 residues. The TCR comes from a man aged 25 to 45 with acute or convalescent COVID-19. This chain joins TRBV28 and TRBJ2-7, with D maybe TRBD2 (6 bases). Input material: peripheral blood. DNA for the CDR3: TGTGCCAGCAGCCTTGGACTACGGCCTGAGCAGTACTTC. Protein product: CASSLGLRPEQYF.